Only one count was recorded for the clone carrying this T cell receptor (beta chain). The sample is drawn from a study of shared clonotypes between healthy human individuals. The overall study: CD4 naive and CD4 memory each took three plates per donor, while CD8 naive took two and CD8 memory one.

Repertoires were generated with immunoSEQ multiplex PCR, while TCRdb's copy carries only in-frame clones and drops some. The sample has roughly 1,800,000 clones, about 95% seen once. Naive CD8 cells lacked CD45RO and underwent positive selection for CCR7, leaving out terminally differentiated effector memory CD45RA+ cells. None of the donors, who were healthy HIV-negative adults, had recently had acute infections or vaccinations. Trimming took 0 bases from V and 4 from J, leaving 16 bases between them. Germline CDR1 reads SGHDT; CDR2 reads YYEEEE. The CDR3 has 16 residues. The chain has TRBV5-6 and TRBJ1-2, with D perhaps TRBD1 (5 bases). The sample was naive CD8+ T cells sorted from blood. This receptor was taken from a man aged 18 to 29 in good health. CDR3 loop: CASSLDLQKGFYGYTF. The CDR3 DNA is TGTGCCAGCAGCTTGGACCTCCAAAAGGGGTTCTATGGCTACACCTTC.